What follows is one T cell receptor beta chain and its context. TCRdb keeps only in-frame clones here, not all; method: immunoSEQ multiplex PCR. The sample carries approximately 600,000 clones, about 95% recorded once. This sample is drawn from a study of shared clonotypes between healthy human individuals. CD8 cells classed as naive were CD45RO-negative and positively selected for CCR7, excluding terminally differentiated effector memory CD45RA+ cells. After removal of 5 bases from V and 5 bases from J, the junction contained 11 bases not matched to a gene. Germline V gives CDR1 SGHAT, CDR2 FQNNGV. This CDR3 is 15 amino acids long.

The sample taken for sequencing was naive CD8+ T cells sorted from blood. The origin of this receptor is a woman in her twenties or thirties in good health. This chain connects TRBV11-2 to TRBJ2-7, with 8 bases aligning to TRBD2. CDR3 DNA sequence: TGTGCCAGCAGCATCGGGGGGGGCACGGGCCACGAGCAGTACTTC. It is translated as CASSIGGGTGHEQYF.